This is a list of T cell receptor beta chains from one sample in a study of control samples from healthy donors and cancer patients. Here immunoSEQ multiplex PCR was the method, and the copy in TCRdb shows in-frame clones only, minus some. The table includes about 140,000 clones, more than 80% detected once. Sequencing was performed on blood. The origin of the receptors is a man between 18 and 35 years old in good health. The CDR3 runs from the conserved cysteine through the conserved F or W. The D gene is left open where the match is weak. Some rows mark clone size as missing; the rest say once, few, many or name a class of expanded clone.

j_call d_call clone_size v_call cdr3_aa cdr3_nt
TRBJ1-2 TRBD1 NA TRBV6-5 CASSTGTVYGYTF TGTGCCAGCAGTACCGGGACAGTCTATGGCTACACCTTC
TRBJ2-7 TRBD2 NA TRBV6-5 CASSYALAGYEQYF TGTGCCAGCAGTTACGCACTAGCGGGCTACGAGCAGTACTTC
TRBJ2-5 TRBD2 few TRBV3-1/TRBV3-2 CASSPAGVSQETQYF TGTGCCAGCAGCCCAGCGGGGGTTTCCCAAGAGACCCAGTACTTC
TRBJ1-6 NA NA TRBV13 CASSLRRLSLHF TGTGCCAGCAGCTTACGTCGGCTATCCCTCCACTTT
TRBJ2-7 TRBD1 NA TRBV19 CASSSRWDRGYYEQYF TGTGCCAGTAGTAGCCGTTGGGACAGGGGATATTACGAGCAGTACTTC
TRBJ1-1 TRBD1 few TRBV5-1 CASSQTGGMNTEAFF TGCGCCAGCAGCCAGACAGGGGGGATGAACACTGAAGCTTTCTTT
TRBJ2-2 TRBD2 NA TRBV19 CASSISEARGRAGELFF TGTGCCAGTAGTATTTCGGAAGCCCGGGGGAGGGCCGGGGAGCTGTTTTTT
TRBJ1-3 NA once TRBV6-6 CASSTLSGNTIYF TGTGCCAGCAGTACCCTATCTGGAAACACCATATATTTT
TRBJ1-5 TRBD1 NA TRBV6-5 CASITRDRGGEPQHF TGTGCCAGCATCACTCGGGACAGGGGTGGGGAGCCCCAGCATTTT
TRBJ1-6 NA NA TRBV4-3 CASSQDMGYNSPLHF TGCGCCAGCAGCCAAGATATGGGTTACAATTCACCCCTCCACTTT
TRBJ2-1 TRBD2 once TRBV7-9 CAHGRGVEQFF TGTGCCCATGGGCGGGGGGTCGAGCAGTTCTTC